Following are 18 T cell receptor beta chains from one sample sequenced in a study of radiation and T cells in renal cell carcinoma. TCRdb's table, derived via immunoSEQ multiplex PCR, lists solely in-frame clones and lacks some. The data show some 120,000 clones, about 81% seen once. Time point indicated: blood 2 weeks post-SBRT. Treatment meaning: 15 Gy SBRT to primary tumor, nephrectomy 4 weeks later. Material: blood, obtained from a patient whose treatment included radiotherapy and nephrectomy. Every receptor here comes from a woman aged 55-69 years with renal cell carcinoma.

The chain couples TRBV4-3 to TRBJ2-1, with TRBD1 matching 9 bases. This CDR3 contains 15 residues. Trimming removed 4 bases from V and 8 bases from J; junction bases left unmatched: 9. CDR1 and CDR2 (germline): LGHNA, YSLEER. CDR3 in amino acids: CASSRTGVGRDEQFF. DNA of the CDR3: TGCGCCAGCAGCCGGACAGGGGTAGGCCGGGATGAGCAGTTCTTC.

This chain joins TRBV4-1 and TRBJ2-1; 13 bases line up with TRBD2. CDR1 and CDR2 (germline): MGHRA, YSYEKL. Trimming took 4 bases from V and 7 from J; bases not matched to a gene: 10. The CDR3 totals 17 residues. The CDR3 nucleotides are TGCGCCAGCAGCCCTGGGACTAGCGGGGCCGTGGGGAATGAGCAGTTCTTC. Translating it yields CASSPGTSGAVGNEQFF.

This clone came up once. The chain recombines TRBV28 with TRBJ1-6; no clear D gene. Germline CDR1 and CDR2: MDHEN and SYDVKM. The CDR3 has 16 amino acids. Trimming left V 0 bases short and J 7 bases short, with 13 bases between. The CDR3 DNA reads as TGTGCCAGCAGTTTATGGCAGTCCTCACGGAATTCACCCCTCCACTTT. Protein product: CASSLWQSSRNSPLHF.

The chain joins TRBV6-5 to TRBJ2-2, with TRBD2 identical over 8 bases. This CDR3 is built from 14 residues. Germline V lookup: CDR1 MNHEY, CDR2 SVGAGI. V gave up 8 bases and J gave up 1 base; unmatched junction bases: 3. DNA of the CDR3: TGTGCCAGCGCTACTAGCGGGAACACCGGGGAGCTGTTTTTT. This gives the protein CASATSGNTGELFF.

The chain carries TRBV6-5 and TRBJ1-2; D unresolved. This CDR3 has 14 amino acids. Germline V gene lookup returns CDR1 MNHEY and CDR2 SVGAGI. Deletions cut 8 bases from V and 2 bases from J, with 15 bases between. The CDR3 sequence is CASGPRGRNYGYTF. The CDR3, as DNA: TGTGCCAGCGGCCCTCGGGGTCGGAACTATGGCTACACCTTC.

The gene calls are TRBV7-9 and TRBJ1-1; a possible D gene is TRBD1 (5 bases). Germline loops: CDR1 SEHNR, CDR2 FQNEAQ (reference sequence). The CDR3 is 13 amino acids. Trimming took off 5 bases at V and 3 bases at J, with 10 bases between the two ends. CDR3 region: CASSPSGHTEAFF. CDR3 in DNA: TGTGCCAGCAGCCCGTCAGGGCACACTGAAGCTTTCTTT. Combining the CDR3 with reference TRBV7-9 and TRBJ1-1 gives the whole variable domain DTGVSQNPRHKITKRGQNVTFRCDPISEHNRLYWYRQTLGQGPEFLTYFQNEAQLEKSRLLSDRFSAERPKGSFSTLEIQRTEQGDSAMYLCASSPSGHTEAFFGQGTRLTVV.

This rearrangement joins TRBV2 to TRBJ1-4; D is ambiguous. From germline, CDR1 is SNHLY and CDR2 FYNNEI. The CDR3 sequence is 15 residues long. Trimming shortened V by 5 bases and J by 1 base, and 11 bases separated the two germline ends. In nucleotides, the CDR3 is TGTGCCAGCAGTTACGGGCCCCTAACTAATGAAAAACTGTTTTTT. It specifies CASSYGPLTNEKLFF.

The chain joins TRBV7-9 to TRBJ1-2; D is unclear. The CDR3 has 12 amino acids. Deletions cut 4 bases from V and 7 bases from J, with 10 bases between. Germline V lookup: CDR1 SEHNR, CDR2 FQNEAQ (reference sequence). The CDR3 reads CASSSTWGGYTF. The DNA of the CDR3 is TGTGCCAGCAGCTCAACTTGGGGTGGCTACACCTTC. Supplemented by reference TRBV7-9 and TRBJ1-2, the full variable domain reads DTGVSQNPRHKITKRGQNVTFRCDPISEHNRLYWYRQTLGQGPEFLTYFQNEAQLEKSRLLSDRFSAERPKGSFSTLEIQRTEQGDSAMYLCASSSTWGGYTFGSGTRLTVV.

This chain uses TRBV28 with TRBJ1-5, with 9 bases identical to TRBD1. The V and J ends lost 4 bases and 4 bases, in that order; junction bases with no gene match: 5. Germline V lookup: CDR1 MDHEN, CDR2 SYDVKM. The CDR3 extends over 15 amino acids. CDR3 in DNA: TGTGCCAGCAGTTCATCCGGACAGGGGAATCAGCCCCAGCATTTT. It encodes CASSSSGQGNQPQHF.

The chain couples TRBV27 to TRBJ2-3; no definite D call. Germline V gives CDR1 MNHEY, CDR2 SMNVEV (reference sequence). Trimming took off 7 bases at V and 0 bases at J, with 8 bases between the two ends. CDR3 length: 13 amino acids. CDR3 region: CASTSWSTDTQYF. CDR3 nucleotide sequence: TGTGCCAGCACTTCGTGGAGCACAGATACGCAGTATTTT.

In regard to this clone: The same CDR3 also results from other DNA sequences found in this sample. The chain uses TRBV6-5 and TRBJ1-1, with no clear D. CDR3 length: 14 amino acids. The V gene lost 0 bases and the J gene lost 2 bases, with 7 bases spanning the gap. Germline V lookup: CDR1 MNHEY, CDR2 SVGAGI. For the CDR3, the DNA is TGTGCCAGCAGTTACTCGGCCGGTAACACTGAAGCTTTCTTT. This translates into CASSYSAGNTEAFF.

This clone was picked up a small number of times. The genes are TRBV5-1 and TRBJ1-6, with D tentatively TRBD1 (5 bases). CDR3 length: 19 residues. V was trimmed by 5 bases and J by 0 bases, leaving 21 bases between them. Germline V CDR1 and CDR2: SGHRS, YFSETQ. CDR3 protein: CASRRDYRTYSSYNSPLHF. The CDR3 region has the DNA TGCGCCAGCAGACGGGACTACCGGACCTATAGCTCCTATAATTCACCCCTCCACTTT. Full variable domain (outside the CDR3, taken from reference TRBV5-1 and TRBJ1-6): KAGVTQTPRYLIKTRGQQVTLSCSPISGHRSVSWYQQTPGQGLQFLFEYFSETQRNKGNFPGRFSGRQFSNSRSEMNVSTLELGDSALYLCASRRDYRTYSSYNSPLHFGNGTRLTVT.

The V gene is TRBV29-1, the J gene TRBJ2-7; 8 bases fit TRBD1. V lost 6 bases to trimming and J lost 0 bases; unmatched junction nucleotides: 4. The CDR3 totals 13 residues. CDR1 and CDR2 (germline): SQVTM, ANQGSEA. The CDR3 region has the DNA TGCAGCGTCGGGACAGGAGCCTCCTACGAGCAGTACTTC. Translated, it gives CSVGTGASYEQYF.

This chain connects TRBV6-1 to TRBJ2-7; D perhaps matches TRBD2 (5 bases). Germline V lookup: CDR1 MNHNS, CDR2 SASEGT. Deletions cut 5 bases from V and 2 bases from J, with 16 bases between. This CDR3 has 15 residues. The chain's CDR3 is CASSSREFQTYEQYF. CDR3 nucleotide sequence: TGTGCCAGCAGTTCGAGGGAGTTTCAGACCTACGAGCAGTACTTC.

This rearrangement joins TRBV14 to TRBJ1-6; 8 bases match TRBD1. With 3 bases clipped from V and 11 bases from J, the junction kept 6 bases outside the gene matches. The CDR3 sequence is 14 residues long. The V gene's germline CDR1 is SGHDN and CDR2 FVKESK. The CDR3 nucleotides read TGTGCCAGCAGCCACGGACAGGGTGGGGCACCCCTCCACTTT. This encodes CASSHGQGGAPLHF.

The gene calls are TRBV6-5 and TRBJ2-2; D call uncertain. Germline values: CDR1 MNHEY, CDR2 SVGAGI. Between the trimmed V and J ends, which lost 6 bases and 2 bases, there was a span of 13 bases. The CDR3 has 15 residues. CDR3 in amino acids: CASRQGISNTGELFF. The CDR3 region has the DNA TGTGCCAGCAGGCAAGGGATCTCTAACACCGGGGAGCTGTTTTTT.

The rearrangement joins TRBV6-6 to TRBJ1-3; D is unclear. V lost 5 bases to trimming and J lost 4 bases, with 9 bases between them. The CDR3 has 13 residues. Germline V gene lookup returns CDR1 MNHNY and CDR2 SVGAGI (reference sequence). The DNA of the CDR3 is TGTGCCAGCAGTCGACCGGGAGGAAACACCATATATTTT. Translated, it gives CASSRPGGNTIYF.

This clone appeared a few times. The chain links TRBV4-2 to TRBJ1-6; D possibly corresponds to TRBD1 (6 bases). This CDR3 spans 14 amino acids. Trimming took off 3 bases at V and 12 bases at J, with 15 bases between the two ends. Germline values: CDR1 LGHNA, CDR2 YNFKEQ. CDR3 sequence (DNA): TGTGCCAGCAGCCACGGCAGGGGCCGTGAACCCCTCCACTTT. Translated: CASSHGRGREPLHF.